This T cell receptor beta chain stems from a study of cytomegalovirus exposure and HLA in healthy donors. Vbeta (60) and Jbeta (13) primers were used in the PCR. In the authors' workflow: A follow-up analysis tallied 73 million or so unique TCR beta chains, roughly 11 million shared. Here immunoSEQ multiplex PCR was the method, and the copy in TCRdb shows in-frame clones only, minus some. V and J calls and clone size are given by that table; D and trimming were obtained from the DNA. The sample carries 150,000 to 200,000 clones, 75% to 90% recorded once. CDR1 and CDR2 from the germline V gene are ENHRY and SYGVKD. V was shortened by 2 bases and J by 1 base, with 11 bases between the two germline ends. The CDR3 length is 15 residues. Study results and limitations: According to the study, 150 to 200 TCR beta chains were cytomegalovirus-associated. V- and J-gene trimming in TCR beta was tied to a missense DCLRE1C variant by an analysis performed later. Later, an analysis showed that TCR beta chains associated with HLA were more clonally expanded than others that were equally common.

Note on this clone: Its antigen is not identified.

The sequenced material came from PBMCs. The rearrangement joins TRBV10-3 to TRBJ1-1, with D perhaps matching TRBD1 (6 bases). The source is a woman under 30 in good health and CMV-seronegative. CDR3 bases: TGTGCCATCAGTGAGGGGGGGGGCCAGAACACTGAAGCTTTCTTT. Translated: CAISEGGGQNTEAFF.